The T cell receptor beta chain described here comes from a study of control samples from healthy donors and cancer patients. Germline V gives CDR1 SGHTS, CDR2 YDEGEE. V lost 3 bases to trimming and J lost 1 base; unmatched junction nucleotides: 4. The CDR3 is 15 residues long. Sequencing used immunoSEQ multiplex PCR; TCRdb keeps in-frame clones, though not all of them. The data contain roughly 150,000 clones, 80% to 90% of them seen just once; the ten biggest clones take up over 1.5%. The sequence came from a man younger than 35 in good health. This chain uses TRBV5-8 with TRBJ2-1, with TRBD1 matching 7 bases. Sequences were obtained from blood. CDR3 DNA sequence: TGTGCCAGCAGCTGGGGACAGTCGTCCTACAATGAGCAGTTCTTC. This translates into CASSWGQSSYNEQFF.